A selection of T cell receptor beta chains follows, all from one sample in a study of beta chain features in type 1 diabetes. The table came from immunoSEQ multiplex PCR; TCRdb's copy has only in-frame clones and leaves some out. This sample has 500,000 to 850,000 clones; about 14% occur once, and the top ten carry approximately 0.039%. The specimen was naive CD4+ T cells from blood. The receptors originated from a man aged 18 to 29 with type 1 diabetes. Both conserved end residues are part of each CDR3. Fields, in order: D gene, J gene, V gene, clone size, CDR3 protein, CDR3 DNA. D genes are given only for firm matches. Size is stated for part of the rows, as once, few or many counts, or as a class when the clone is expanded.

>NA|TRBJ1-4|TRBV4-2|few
CASSLQGPNEKLFF
TGTGCCAGCAGCCTTCAGGGGCCGAATGAAAAACTGTTTTTT
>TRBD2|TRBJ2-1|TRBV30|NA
CAWSVTSGFYNEQFF
TGTGCCTGGAGTGTAACTAGCGGATTCTACAATGAGCAGTTCTTC
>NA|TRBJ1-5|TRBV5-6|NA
CASSRGRSNQPQHF
TGTGCCAGCAGCCGGGGGAGGTCGAATCAGCCCCAGCATTTT
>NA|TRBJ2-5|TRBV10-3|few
CAIREGGGETQYF
TGTGCCATCAGGGAAGGTGGCGGAGAGACCCAGTACTTC
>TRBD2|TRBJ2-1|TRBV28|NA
CASSPGTSGYNEQFF
TGTGCCAGCAGCCCCGGGACTAGCGGTTACAATGAGCAGTTCTTC
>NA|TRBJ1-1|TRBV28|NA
CASSIQGNTEAFF
TGTGCCAGCAGCATCCAGGGGAACACTGAAGCTTTCTTT
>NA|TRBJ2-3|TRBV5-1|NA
CASSGEPVGGDTQYF
TGCGCCAGCAGCGGGGAGCCCGTGGGTGGAGATACGCAGTATTTT
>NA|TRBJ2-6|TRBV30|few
CAWSPWVRTSGANVLTF
TGTGCCTGGAGTCCCTGGGTCCGTACTTCTGGGGCCAACGTCCTGACTTTC
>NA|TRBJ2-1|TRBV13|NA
CASSRLGSNYNEQFF
TGTGCCAGCAGCCGACTAGGGTCAAACTACAATGAGCAGTTCTTC
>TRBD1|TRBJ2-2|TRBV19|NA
CASRGQGRTGELFF
TGTGCCAGTAGGGGACAGGGAAGAACCGGGGAGCTGTTTTTT
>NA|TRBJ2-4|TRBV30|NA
CAWSGINIQYF
TGTGCCTGGAGCGGAATAAACATTCAGTACTTC
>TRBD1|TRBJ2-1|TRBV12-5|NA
CASGLQGNEQFF
TGTGCTAGTGGTTTACAGGGGAATGAGCAGTTCTTC
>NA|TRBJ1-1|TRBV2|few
CASIDRNTEAFF
TGTGCCAGCATCGACAGGAACACTGAAGCTTTCTTT
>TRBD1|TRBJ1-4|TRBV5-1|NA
CASSPGTGSLGSLFF
TGCGCCAGCAGCCCCGGGACAGGCAGCCTGGGGAGCCTCTTTTTT
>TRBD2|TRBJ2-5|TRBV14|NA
CASSHPSGQETQYF
TGTGCCAGCAGCCATCCTAGCGGACAAGAGACCCAGTACTTC
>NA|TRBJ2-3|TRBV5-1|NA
CASSLRIPPTDTQYF
TGCGCCAGCAGCTTGCGGATCCCTCCCACAGATACGCAGTATTTT
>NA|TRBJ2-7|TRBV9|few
CASSARTDGYEQYF
TGTGCCAGCAGCGCGAGGACCGACGGGTACGAGCAGTACTTC
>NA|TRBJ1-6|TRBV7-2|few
CASSLGRDNSPLHF
TGTGCCAGCAGCTTAGGCAGGGATAATTCACCCCTCCACTTT
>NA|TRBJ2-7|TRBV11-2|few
CASSLWNDEQYF
TGTGCCAGCAGCTTATGGAATGACGAGCAGTACTTC
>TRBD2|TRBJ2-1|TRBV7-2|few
CASSSGRERGNEQFF
TGTGCCAGCAGCTCCGGAAGGGAGCGGGGGAATGAGCAGTTCTTC
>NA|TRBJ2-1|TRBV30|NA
CAWSEMGLNEQFF
TGTGCCTGGAGTGAAATGGGACTTAATGAGCAGTTCTTC
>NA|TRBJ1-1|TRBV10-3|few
CAISESKAALNTEAFF
TGTGCCATCAGTGAGTCGAAGGCAGCCCTGAACACTGAAGCTTTCTTT
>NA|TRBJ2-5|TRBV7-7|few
CASSLAPVETQYF
TGTGCTAGCAGCTTAGCCCCCGTGGAGACCCAGTACTTC
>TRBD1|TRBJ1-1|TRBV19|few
CASSILGDSSNTEAFF
TGTGCCAGTAGTATTTTGGGGGACAGCTCGAACACTGAAGCTTTCTTT
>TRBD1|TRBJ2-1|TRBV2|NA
CASSVGQGPNEQFF
TGTGCCAGCAGTGTGGGACAGGGCCCCAATGAGCAGTTCTTC
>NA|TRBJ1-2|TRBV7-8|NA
CASSLEGGSGYTF
TGTGCCAGCAGCTTAGAAGGAGGGTCCGGCTACACCTTC
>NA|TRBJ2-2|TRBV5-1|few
CASSPWLGSNTGELFF
TGCGCCAGCAGCCCGTGGTTGGGCAGCAACACCGGGGAGCTGTTTTTT
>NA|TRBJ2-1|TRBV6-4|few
CASSDGAVNEQFF
TGTGCCAGCAGTGATGGGGCGGTCAATGAGCAGTTCTTC
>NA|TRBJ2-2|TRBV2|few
CASSEVPENTGELFF
TGTGCCAGCAGTGAAGTCCCGGAAAACACCGGGGAGCTGTTTTTT
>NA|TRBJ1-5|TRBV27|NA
CASWTSKLGSNQPQHF
TGTGCCAGCTGGACATCCAAACTGGGGAGCAATCAGCCCCAGCATTTT
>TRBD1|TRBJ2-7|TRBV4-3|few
CASSQDPQGAGVVYEQYF
TGCGCCAGCAGCCAAGATCCGCAGGGGGCTGGTGTCGTCTACGAGCAGTACTTC
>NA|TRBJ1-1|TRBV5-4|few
CASSLRDTEAFF
TGTGCCAGCAGCCTGCGGGACACTGAAGCTTTCTTT
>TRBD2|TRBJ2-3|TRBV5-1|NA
CASSVLGLAADTQYF
TGCGCCAGCAGCGTACTGGGACTAGCGGCAGATACGCAGTATTTT
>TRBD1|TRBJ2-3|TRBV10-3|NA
CAIARQGSTDTQYF
TGTGCCATCGCGCGACAGGGGAGCACAGATACGCAGTATTTT
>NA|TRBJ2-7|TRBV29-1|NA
CSVEPPWGVRYEQYF
TGCAGCGTTGAACCCCCCTGGGGGGTCCGATACGAGCAGTACTTC
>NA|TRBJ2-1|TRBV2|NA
CASSGEGYNEQFF
TGTGCCAGCAGCGGGGAAGGTTACAATGAGCAGTTCTTC
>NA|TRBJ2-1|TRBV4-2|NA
CASSQVVREWNNEQFF
TGTGCCAGCAGCCAAGTCGTACGGGAGTGGAACAATGAGCAGTTCTTC
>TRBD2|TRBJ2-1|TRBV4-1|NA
CASSPSGLAGVPTYNEQFF
TGCGCCAGCAGCCCCTCTGGACTAGCGGGAGTCCCAACGTACAATGAGCAGTTCTTC
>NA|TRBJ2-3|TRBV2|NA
CASRTEVTDTQYF
TGTGCCAGCAGGACAGAGGTCACAGATACGCAGTATTTT
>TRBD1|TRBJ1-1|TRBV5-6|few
CASSFPQGRGPEAFF
TGTGCCAGCAGCTTCCCACAGGGGAGGGGGCCTGAAGCTTTCTTT
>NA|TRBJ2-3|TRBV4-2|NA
CASSQTREIAGTDTQYF
TGTGCCAGCAGCCAAACACGGGAGATAGCGGGCACAGATACGCAGTATTTT
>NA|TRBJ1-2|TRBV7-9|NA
CASSHSPYGYTF
TGTGCCAGCAGCCACTCCCCCTATGGCTACACCTTC
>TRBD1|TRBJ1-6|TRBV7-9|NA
CASSAGQGGSPLHF
TGTGCCAGCAGCGCCGGACAGGGTGGTTCACCCCTCCACTTT
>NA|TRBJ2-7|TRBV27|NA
CASTGRTYEQYF
TGTGCCAGCACCGGACGAACCTACGAGCAGTACTTC
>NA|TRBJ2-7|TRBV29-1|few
CSATGRGYEQYF
TGCAGCGCCACCGGGCGGGGCTACGAGCAGTACTTC
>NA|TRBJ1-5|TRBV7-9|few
CASSLGGGWPQHF
TGTGCCAGCAGCTTAGGTGGGGGTTGGCCCCAGCATTTT
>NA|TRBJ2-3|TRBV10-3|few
CAIRVTGDTQYF
TGTGCCATCAGGGTAACAGGAGATACGCAGTATTTT
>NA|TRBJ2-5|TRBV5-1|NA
CASSLVGTGEETQYF
TGCGCCAGCAGCTTGGTGGGGACCGGGGAGGAGACCCAGTACTTC
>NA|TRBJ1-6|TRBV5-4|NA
CASSPRDNQNSPLHF
TGTGCCAGCAGCCCTCGGGACAATCAGAATTCACCCCTCCACTTT
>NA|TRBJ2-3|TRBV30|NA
CAWSPGTDTQYF
TGTGCCTGGAGTCCAGGGACAGATACGCAGTATTTT
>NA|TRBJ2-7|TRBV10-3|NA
CAISERGDEQYF
TGTGCCATCAGTGAGAGGGGGGACGAGCAGTACTTC
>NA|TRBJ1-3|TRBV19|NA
CASTPRGSGNTIYF
TGTGCCAGTACCCCGAGGGGCTCTGGAAACACCATATATTTT
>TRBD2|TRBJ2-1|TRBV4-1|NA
CASSPLLAGTYNEQFF
TGCGCCAGCAGCCCACTACTAGCGGGAACCTACAATGAGCAGTTCTTC
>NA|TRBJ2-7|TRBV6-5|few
CASTSVGYEQYF
TGTGCCAGCACTTCCGTTGGGTACGAGCAGTACTTC
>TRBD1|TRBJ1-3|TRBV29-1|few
CSVDPPGGISGNTIYF
TGCAGCGTTGACCCCCCAGGGGGCATTTCTGGAAACACCATATATTTT
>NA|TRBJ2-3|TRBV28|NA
CASSLPVPGLDTQYF
TGTGCCAGCAGCTTGCCCGTGCCTGGGCTCGATACGCAGTATTTT
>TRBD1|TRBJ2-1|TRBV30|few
CAWQGQLYNEQFF
TGTGCCTGGCAGGGACAGCTTTACAATGAGCAGTTCTTC